These 32 T cell receptor beta chains share one sample of origin, sequenced in a study of early T cells in non-severe SARS-CoV-2 infection. TCRdb independently ran MiXCR on the 5' RACE reads; one entry per CDR3 protein. The table includes about 100,000 distinct CDR3 sequences, 10% to 15% detected once. The source material was whole blood. Receptors originate from an adult who was a healthcare worker with PCR-confirmed SARS-CoV-2 infection or an uninfected control (not recorded which).

This clonotype came up many times. The rearrangement links TRBV19 to TRBJ1-2; maybe TRBD1 (5 bases). CDR1 is LNHDA, CDR2 SQIVND, per germline (reference sequence). V dropped 7 bases and J dropped 3 bases, with 9 bases sitting between them. This CDR3 has 12 amino acids. The CDR3 DNA reads TGTGCCAGTATGGAGACAGACTATGGCTACACCTTC. Its translation is CASMETDYGYTF.

In its sample, this clonotype was seen many times. V usage is TRBV11-2 and J usage is TRBJ2-7; 8 bases map to TRBD1. This CDR3 has 14 amino acids. Germline CDR1 SGHAT, CDR2 FQNNGV. J lost 6 bases, V lost 0 bases, and 4 bases had no gene match. The CDR3 reads CASSLEAGGSEQYF. CDR3 DNA: TGTGCCAGCAGCTTAGAGGCAGGGGGCTCCGAGCAGTACTTC.

On this clonotype itself: Being one base from a much bigger clone, this may be a read error. The CDR3 bases are TGCGCCGGCAGCCAAGATATACGGCGGACCCTACCCTACGAGCAGTACTTC. Its protein product is CAGSQDIRRTLPYEQYF. The gene calls are TRBV4-1 and TRBJ2-7, with D unresolved. Looked up from germline, CDR1 is MGHRA and CDR2 is YSYEKL. The CDR3 has 17 residues.

Concerning this clonotype: Since a much larger clone is just one base distant, this may be a read error. The chain uses TRBV12-3 or TRBV12-4 and TRBJ1-2; perhaps TRBD1 as D (6 bases). This CDR3 comprises 16 residues. Trimming pared 7 bases from V and 8 bases from J, leaving 26 bases between. CDR3 in amino acids: CASNHSPGHPFGGYTF. In DNA, the CDR3 is TGTGCCAGCAACCACAGTCCGGGACATCCCTTCGGGGGCTACACCTTC.

The rearrangement uses TRBV5-6 and TRBJ2-5; D may be TRBD1 or TRBD2 (6 bases each). The CDR3 runs to 13 residues. V dropped 1 base and J dropped 5 bases, with 9 bases sitting between them. Germline values: CDR1 SGHDT, CDR2 YYEEEE. For the CDR3, the DNA is TGTGCCAGCAGCTTGAGGGGGGTGGAGACCCAGTACTTC. It encodes CASSLRGVETQYF.

The rearrangement joins TRBV28 to TRBJ2-2; D unresolved. The V end lost 6 bases, the J end lost 9 bases, and 8 bases lay between the germline ends. The CDR3 runs 11 residues. Per germline, CDR1 MDHEN and CDR2 SYDVKM. Here the CDR3 reads CASRSTRELFF. In DNA, the CDR3 is TGTGCCAGCAGATCGACACGGGAGCTGTTTTTT.

This clonotype was seen many times. The CDR3 spells CASSQTGVPGAAFF. In DNA form, the CDR3 reads TGTGCCAGCAGCCAGACAGGGGTCCCTGGAGCAGCTTTCTTT. The chain joins TRBV6-1 to TRBJ1-1, with 8 bases lining up with TRBD1. The germline gives CDR1 MNHNS, CDR2 SASEGT. The V gene end was trimmed by 6 bases and the J gene end by 10 bases; junction bases not matched to a gene: 13. The length of the CDR3 is 14 residues.

This clonotype was found a few times. The chain couples TRBV6-2 or TRBV6-3 to TRBJ1-1; no reliable D call. From germline, CDR1 is MNHEY and CDR2 SVGEGT. The CDR3 runs to 11 residues. The ends were cut back, 7 bases at V and 0 bases at J, with 3 bases in the middle. DNA of the CDR3: TGTGCCAGCACAATGAACACTGAAGCTTTCTTT. Its protein product is CASTMNTEAFF.

This clonotype was recorded many times. This chain uses TRBV7-2 with TRBJ2-5; D is ambiguous. Germline V gene sequence: CDR1 SGHTA, CDR2 FQGNSA. Trimming removed 5 bases from V and 0 bases from J, with 10 bases in between. The length of the CDR3 is 14 residues. CDR3 nucleotide sequence: TGTGCCAGCAGCCCCCGGACGGACCAAGAGACCCAGTACTTC. It is translated as CASSPRTDQETQYF.

This clonotype rates as medium-sized. The chain combines TRBV7-9 with TRBJ2-1, with D unresolved. CDR3 length: 15 residues. V lost 2 bases, J lost 7 bases, and 15 bases lay in between. Germline-derived CDR1 and CDR2 are SEHNR and FQNEAQ (reference sequence). CDR3 protein: CASSLPSGHGNEQFF. For the CDR3, the DNA is TGTGCCAGCAGCTTACCGTCTGGCCACGGGAATGAGCAGTTCTTC.

V usage is TRBV11-2 and J usage is TRBJ2-3; D is possibly TRBD2 (6 bases). CDR1 is SGHAT, CDR2 FQNNGV, per germline. Trimming stripped 5 bases from V and 5 bases from J, with 14 bases between. This CDR3 is 14 amino acids long. CDR3 in amino acids: CASSKGGPEDTQYF. CDR3 coding DNA: TGTGCCAGCAGCAAAGGAGGGCCGGAAGATACGCAGTATTTT.

This clonotype was picked up many times. The genes are TRBV7-9 and TRBJ2-2, with a weak D call TRBD1 (5 bases). The CDR3 loop spans 16 amino acids. Between the trimmed V and J ends, which lost 4 bases and 0 bases, there was a span of 12 bases. The germline gives CDR1 SEHNR, CDR2 FQNEAQ (reference sequence). The CDR3 loop is CASSSAQGPNTGELFF. Written as DNA, the CDR3 is TGTGCCAGCAGCTCGGCCCAGGGCCCGAACACCGGGGAGCTGTTTTTT.

J is TRBJ2-3 and V is TRBV6-5; 7 positions agree with TRBD2. The CDR3 has 14 amino acids. V lost 5 bases and J lost 4; bases outside the gene matches: 6. CDR1 and CDR2 from the germline V gene are MNHEY and SVGAGI. CDR3 in amino acids: CASSHREVADTQYF. CDR3 in DNA: TGTGCCAGCAGTCATCGGGAGGTCGCAGATACGCAGTATTTT.

This clonotype was seen many times. The chain links TRBV12-2 to TRBJ2-3; the listed D gene, TRBD2, was not tested against the DNA. TRBV12-2 represents a pseudogene. The CDR3 sequence is 18 residues long. This CDR3 reads CASRLIEREPPSTDTQYF. The CDR3 DNA sequence: TGTGCAAGTCGCTTAATTGAGCGGGAGCCCCCCAGCACAGATACGCAGTATTTT.

This clonotype was counted ten times or more. The chain is built from TRBV11-2 and TRBJ2-3; unclear D gene. Deletions cut 1 base from V and 2 bases from J, with 7 bases between. The CDR3 runs 14 residues. Germline CDR1 is SGHAT and CDR2 is FQNNGV. This CDR3 is CASSLVRFTDTQYF. The CDR3 DNA is TGTGCCAGCAGCTTAGTCCGGTTCACAGATACGCAGTATTTT.

The genes are TRBV20-1 and TRBJ1-5; possible D gene TRBD1, 6 bases. Germline V gene sequence: CDR1 DFQATT, CDR2 SNEGSKA (reference sequence). V lost 0 bases, J lost 4 bases, and 13 bases lay in between. The CDR3 length is 15 residues. CDR3 DNA sequence: TGCAGTGCTAGAGATCACGGACAGTCAAATCAGCCCCAGCATTTT. Protein product: CSARDHGQSNQPQHF.

This chain connects TRBV6-5 to TRBJ1-5, with D unresolved. Trimming pared 0 bases from V and 6 bases from J, leaving 9 bases between. This CDR3 contains 14 residues. Germline values: CDR1 MNHEY, CDR2 SVGAGI. The DNA for the CDR3 is TGTGCCAGCAGTTACTCGATTCAGGTTCAGCCCCAGCATTTT. Protein: CASSYSIQVQPQHF.

This clonotype showed up many times. The chain combines TRBV4-1 with TRBJ2-1; TRBD1 matches at 10 bases. Germline CDR1 is MGHRA and CDR2 is YSYEKL. The CDR3 loop spans 15 amino acids. Trimming cost V 3 bases and J 9 bases; bases outside gene matches: 8. CDR3 loop: CASSQTGGASSEQFF. CDR3 sequence (DNA): TGCGCCAGCAGCCAGACAGGGGGCGCGAGTAGTGAGCAGTTCTTC.

Only a few counts were recorded for this clonotype. The chain uses TRBV28 and TRBJ2-7; the D is unclear. The V gene lost 4 bases and the J gene lost 7 bases, with 11 bases spanning the gap. The CDR3 totals 12 residues. Germline V gene sequence: CDR1 MDHEN, CDR2 SYDVKM. DNA for the CDR3: TGTGCCAGCAGTTCTATTGGGGTAGAGCAGTACTTC. This sequence encodes CASSSIGVEQYF. The full variable domain, in which reference TRBV28 and TRBJ2-7 provide the parts outside the CDR3, is DVKVTQSSRYLVKRTGEKVFLECVQDMDHENMFWYRQDPGLGLRLIYFSYDVKMKEKGDIPEGYSVSREKKERFSLILESASTNQTSMYLCASSSIGVEQYFGPGTRLTVT.

This clonotype was recorded a few times. This chain links TRBV9 with TRBJ2-3; 7 bases are a match to TRBD1. The V segment lost 5 bases and the J segment 5 bases; nucleotides outside the gene matches: 11. The length of the CDR3 is 15 residues. Germline-derived CDR1 and CDR2 are SGDLS and YYNGEE. Here the CDR3 DNA reads TGTGCCAGCAGTTATCAGGGGGAAAGGGAAGATACGCAGTATTTT. This gives the protein CASSYQGEREDTQYF.

This clonotype has a handful of counts. The J gene is TRBJ2-7, the V gene TRBV6-5, with 11 bases fitting TRBD2. After removal of 0 bases from V and 2 bases from J, the junction contained 3 bases not matched to a gene. This CDR3 has 16 amino acids. The germline V gene encodes CDR1 MNHEY and CDR2 SVGAGI. CDR3: CASSYSSGRAPYEQYF. CDR3 DNA sequence: TGTGCCAGCAGTTACTCTAGCGGGAGGGCCCCCTACGAGCAGTACTTC.

The J gene is TRBJ2-3, the V gene TRBV7-2, with D perhaps matching TRBD2 (6 bases). V lost 6 bases to trimming and J lost 2 bases, with 15 bases between them. CDR1 and CDR2 (germline): SGHTA, FQGNSA. The CDR3 contains 15 residues. CDR3: CASSPRGIYTDTQYF. The CDR3, as DNA: TGTGCCAGCAGTCCCCGCGGGATCTACACAGATACGCAGTATTTT.

This sequence joins TRBV7-3 and TRBJ1-1, with D possibly TRBD1 on 6 matching bases. In germline, CDR1 is SGHTA, CDR2 FQGTGA. The CDR3 has 13 residues. Between the trimmed V and J ends, which lost 1 base and 4 bases, there was a span of 7 bases. The CDR3 region is CASSLRGGTEAFF. For the CDR3, the DNA is TGTGCCAGCAGCTTAAGAGGGGGCACTGAAGCTTTCTTT. The whole variable domain, remainder taken from reference TRBV7-3 and TRBJ1-1, is GAGVSQTPSNKVTEKGKYVELRCDPISGHTALYWYRQSLGQGPEFLIYFQGTGAADDSGLPNDRFFAVRPEGSVSTLKIQRTERGDSAVYLCASSLRGGTEAFFGQGTRLTVV.

The CDR3 loop reads CAWSREGSRSPLHF. The CDR3, as DNA: TGTGCCTGGAGTAGGGAGGGCTCCAGGTCACCCCTCCACTTT. The chain combines TRBV30 with TRBJ1-6; no reliable D call. Trimming removed 2 bases from V and 10 bases from J, with 15 bases in between. CDR1 and CDR2 from the germline V gene are GTSNPN and SVGIG (reference sequence). This CDR3 has 14 amino acids.

A few counts support this clonotype. The chain joins TRBV5-1 to TRBJ2-1, with 7 bases lining up with TRBD1. The germline V gene encodes CDR1 SGHRS and CDR2 YFSETQ. This CDR3 is built from 14 residues. Trimming took 5 bases from V and 7 from J; bases not matched to a gene: 9. CDR3 nucleotides: TGCGCCAGCAGACCGGGTACCAGGGGGAATGAGCAGTTCTTC. Translation gives CASRPGTRGNEQFF.

The chain joins TRBV21-1 to TRBJ1-2. TRBV21-1 is shown as a pseudogene. The CDR3 totals 13 residues. This chain's CDR3 is CASSKDLCYGYTF. The CDR3 DNA reads as TGTGCCAGCAGCAAAGATCTTTGCTATGGCTACACCTTC.

The genes are TRBV6-1 and TRBJ2-7, with 8 bases matching TRBD1. CDR1 is MNHNS and CDR2 is SASEGT in the germline V gene. V was clipped by 7 bases and J by 5 bases; unmatched bases: 10. The CDR3 is 14 residues long. The CDR3 bases are TGTGCCAGCAAGAGTACGGCAGGGGGCCACGAGCAGTACTTC. As protein: CASKSTAGGHEQYF.

This clonotype has a count of ten or more. The rearrangement links TRBV7-9 to TRBJ2-5, with TRBD2 matching over 9 bases. The ends lost 2 bases at V and 4 bases at J; junction bases unmatched: 2. The germline CDR1 and CDR2 sequences are SEHNR and FQNEAQ (reference sequence). This CDR3 spans 14 amino acids. In DNA form, the CDR3 reads TGTGCCAGCAGCTTAAATAGCGGGAGAGAGACCCAGTACTTC. It encodes CASSLNSGRETQYF. Full variable domain (missing parts from reference TRBV7-9 and TRBJ2-5): DTGVSQNPRHKITKRGQNVTFRCDPISEHNRLYWYRQTLGQGPEFLTYFQNEAQLEKSRLLSDRFSAERPKGSFSTLEIQRTEQGDSAMYLCASSLNSGRETQYFGPGTRLLVL.

This clonotype was picked up many times. This sequence joins TRBV5-1 and TRBJ2-5; D is possibly TRBD2 (5 bases). Germline CDR1 and CDR2: SGHRS and YFSETQ. Trimming took 6 bases from V and 3 from J, leaving 6 bases between them. The CDR3 spans 11 residues. CDR3 sequence: CASKGEETQYF. The CDR3, as DNA: TGCGCCAGCAAGGGAGAAGAGACCCAGTACTTC.

This clonotype was seen a few times. CDR3 sequence (DNA): TGCAGCGCATGCGGACAGGCCTACGAGCAGTACTTC. Protein sequence: CSACGQAYEQYF. This chain connects TRBV29-1 to TRBJ2-7; 7 bases agree with TRBD1. CDR1 is SQVTM and CDR2 is ANQGSEA in the germline V gene. There are 12 residues in the CDR3. The V and J ends lost 7 bases and 2 bases, in that order; junction bases with no gene match: 5.

The rearrangement links TRBV29-1 to TRBJ2-5; 7 bases fit TRBD2. CDR1 and CDR2 (germline): SQVTM, ANQGSEA. The J segment lost 6 bases and the V segment lost 7 bases, leaving 14 bases of the junction unmatched. The CDR3 contains 14 residues. The DNA for the CDR3 is TGCAGCGCTAGCGCCGGGACTACCGTACAGACCCAGTACTTC. This gives the protein CSASAGTTVQTQYF.

This clonotype was observed a few times. The J gene is TRBJ2-3, the V gene TRBV30; D tentatively fits TRBD1 or TRBD2 (5 bases each). The V end was cut by 3 bases, the J end by 2 bases, with 12 bases between. The CDR3 spans 14 residues. Germline V gene lookup returns CDR1 GTSNPN and CDR2 SVGIG (reference sequence). CDR3 in DNA: TGTGCCTGGAGAGTCGGGGCTACCACAGATACGCAGTATTTT. Protein sequence: CAWRVGATTDTQYF.